Sequencing of this T cell receptor beta chain was carried out in a study of T-cell memory formation after mild COVID-19. This clonotype was counted a few times. One entry per CDR3 protein results from TCRdb running MiXCR on the 5' RACE reads. The data hold approximately 190,000 distinct CDR3 sequences, with around 20% observed a single time. Germline CDR1 is SNHLY and CDR2 is FYNNEI. V was cut by 6 bases and J by 10 bases, with 18 bases left in between. This CDR3 region has 13 residues. The chain is built from TRBV2 and TRBJ1-1; D remains unclear. Specimen: PBMCs or a T cell subset sorted from them (not recorded which). The receptor's source is an adult woman who had mild COVID-19 (a few samples of this study predate the infection). Cell type and time point are not known. CDR3 region: CASSEMSLFSAFF. In nucleotides, the CDR3 is TGTGCCAGCAGCGAGATGTCTCTATTTTCAGCTTTCTTT. Full variable domain (remainder filled in from reference TRBV2 and TRBJ1-1): EPEVTQTPSHQVTQMGQEVILRCVPISNHLYFYWYRQILGQKVEFLVSFYNNEISEKSEIFDDQFSVERPDGSNFTLKIRSTKLEDSAMYFCASSEMSLFSAFFGQGTRLTVV.